One TCR beta chain is described in this entry. Using a J-beta primer mix together with a sample-barcoded 5' primer, a second PCR was run for roughly 6 to 12 cycles. Per sample, CDR3-containing paired-end reads numbered at least 3 million. TCRdb re-called the 5' RACE reads with MiXCR, one entry per CDR3 protein. Of about 640,000 distinct CDR3 sequences listed, about 53% are singletons. The sample comes from a study of blood T cells in healthy people across ages. Healthy Caucasian individuals from Russia aged about 6 to 100 were enrolled as donors. Germline-derived CDR1 and CDR2 are PRHDT and FYEKMQ (reference sequence). V lost 1 base, J lost 2 bases, and 8 bases stayed unmatched. The CDR3 contains 17 residues.

This TCR was recovered from a man in his sixties in good health. This chain joins TRBV13 and TRBJ2-3; 8 bases match TRBD1. Sequencing was carried out using blood. CDR3 residues: CASSLERQGPFTDTQYF. The CDR3 nucleotides are TGTGCCAGCAGCTTAGAGAGACAGGGGCCTTTCACAGATACGCAGTATTTT. Variable domain in full (rest from reference TRBV13 and TRBJ2-3): AAGVIQSPRHLIKEKRETATLKCYPIPRHDTVYWYQQGPGQDPQFLISFYEKMQSDKGSIPDRFSAQQFSDYHSELNMSSLELGDSALYFCASSLERQGPFTDTQYFGPGTRLTVL.